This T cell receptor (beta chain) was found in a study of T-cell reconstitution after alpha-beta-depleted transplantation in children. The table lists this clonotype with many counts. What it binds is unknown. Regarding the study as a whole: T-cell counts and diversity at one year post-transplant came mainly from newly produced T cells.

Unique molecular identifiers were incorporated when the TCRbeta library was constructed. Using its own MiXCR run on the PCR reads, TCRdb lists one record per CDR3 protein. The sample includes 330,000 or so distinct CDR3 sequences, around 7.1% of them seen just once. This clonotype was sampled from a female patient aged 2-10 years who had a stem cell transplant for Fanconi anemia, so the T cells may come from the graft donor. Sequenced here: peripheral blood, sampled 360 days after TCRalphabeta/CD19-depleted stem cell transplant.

CDR3 region: CASSPRWPYQETQYF. The CDR3, as DNA: TGTGCCAGCAGCCCTAGGTGGCCGTACCAAGAGACCCAGTACTTC. The gene calls are TRBV7-2 and TRBJ2-5, with D uncertain. Per germline, CDR1 SGHTA and CDR2 FQGNSA. The ends were cut back, 5 bases at V and 0 bases at J, with 13 bases in the middle. The CDR3 spans 15 residues.